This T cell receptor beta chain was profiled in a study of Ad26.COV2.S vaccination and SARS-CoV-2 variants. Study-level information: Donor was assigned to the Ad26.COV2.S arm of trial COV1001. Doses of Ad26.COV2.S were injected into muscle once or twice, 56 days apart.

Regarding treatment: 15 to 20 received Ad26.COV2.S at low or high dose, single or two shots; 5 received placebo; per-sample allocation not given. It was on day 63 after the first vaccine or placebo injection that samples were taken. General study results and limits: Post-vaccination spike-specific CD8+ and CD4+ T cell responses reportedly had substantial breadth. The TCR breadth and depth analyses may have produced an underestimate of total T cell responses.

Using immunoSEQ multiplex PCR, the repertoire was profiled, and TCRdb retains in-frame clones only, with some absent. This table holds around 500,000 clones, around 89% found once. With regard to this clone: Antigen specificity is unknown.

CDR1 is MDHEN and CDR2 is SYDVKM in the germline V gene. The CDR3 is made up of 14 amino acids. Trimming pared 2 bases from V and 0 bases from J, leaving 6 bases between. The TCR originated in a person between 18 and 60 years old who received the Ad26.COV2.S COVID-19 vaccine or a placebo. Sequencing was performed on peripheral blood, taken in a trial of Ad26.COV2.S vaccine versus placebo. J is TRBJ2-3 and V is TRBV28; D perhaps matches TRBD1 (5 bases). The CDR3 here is CASSLQGSTDTQYF. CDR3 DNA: TGTGCCAGCAGTTTACAGGGAAGCACAGATACGCAGTATTTT.